The present entry profiles one TCR beta chain with its context. The sample is drawn from a study of blood T cell repertoires in COVID-19. Study-level background: Samples representing acute and convalescent COVID-19 were sourced from the United States, Italy and Spain.

The CDR3 sequence is 12 residues long. CDR1 and CDR2 (germline): MNHNY, SVGAGI (reference sequence). V dropped 5 bases and J dropped 8 bases, with 12 bases sitting between them. Sequencing was performed with immunoSEQ multiplex PCR; in TCRdb, only in-frame clones are kept and a portion is missing. The table records 25,000 to 30,000 clones, 80% to 90% of them present only once. The source is an elderly woman with COVID-19, enrolled during active disease. Material: peripheral blood. The chain has TRBV6-6 and TRBJ1-2; D is unresolved. CDR3 sequence: CASSTGAGGYTF. The DNA of the CDR3 is TGTGCCAGCAGTACGGGAGCGGGGGGCTACACCTTC.